One and the same sample provided the 27 T cell receptor beta chains below, sequenced in a study of cytomegalovirus exposure and HLA in healthy donors. PCR amplification relied on 60 Vbeta primers (plus 13 Jbeta primers). Measured with immunoSEQ multiplex PCR; TCRdb has only the in-frame clones, and not every one. The sample records roughly 140,000 clones, around 84% being singletons. Sequencing used PBMCs. These receptors all come from a boy between 2 and 10 years old in good health and CMV-seronegative.

The genes are TRBV27 and TRBJ1-5; no clear D. In germline, CDR1 is MNHEY, CDR2 SMNVEV (reference sequence). Trimming stripped 3 bases from V and 0 bases from J, with 12 bases between. This CDR3 region has 16 residues. The CDR3 reads CASSLRGSYSNQPQHF. In nucleotides, the CDR3 is TGTGCCAGCAGTTTGCGAGGGAGCTATAGCAATCAGCCCCAGCATTTT.

The rearrangement uses TRBV5-1 and TRBJ1-6; weak D call: TRBD1 (5 bases). This CDR3 is built from 14 residues. V gave up 4 bases and J gave up 9 bases, with 14 bases separating them. In germline, CDR1 is SGHRS, CDR2 YFSETQ. The CDR3 DNA sequence: TGCGCCAGCAGCCAGTCGACAGTTTCTTCACCCCTCCACTTT. It encodes CASSQSTVSSPLHF.

V usage is TRBV2 and J usage is TRBJ1-4; D is undetermined. In germline, CDR1 is SNHLY, CDR2 FYNNEI. V was shortened by 2 bases and J by 0 bases, with 10 bases between the two germline ends. The CDR3 spans 16 residues. The CDR3 spells CASSEIPGATNEKLFF. The DNA of the CDR3 is TGTGCCAGCAGTGAAATTCCTGGAGCAACTAATGAAAAACTGTTTTTT.

This chain connects TRBV7-8 to TRBJ2-3, with 9 bases matching TRBD2. After removal of 1 base from V and 0 bases from J, the junction contained 14 bases not matched to a gene. There are 20 residues in the CDR3. Germline-derived CDR1 and CDR2 are SGHVS and FQNEAQ. CDR3 nucleotide sequence: TGTGCCAGCAGCTTAGTTGTCTCCAGCGGGGGGTCCACTAGCACAGATACGCAGTATTTT. This encodes CASSLVVSSGGSTSTDTQYF.

This clone has a handful of counts. V and J are TRBV6-5 and TRBJ1-4; tentative D call: TRBD1 (5 bases). Germline V CDR1 and CDR2: MNHEY, SVGAGI. V lost 5 bases to trimming and J lost 6 bases, with 13 bases between them. The CDR3 is made up of 14 amino acids. The CDR3 sequence: CASSVWTKDEKLFF. The CDR3 bases are TGTGCCAGCAGTGTATGGACAAAGGATGAAAAACTGTTTTTT.

V usage is TRBV6-1 and J usage is TRBJ1-1, with D perhaps TRBD1 (6 bases). V was pared by 5 bases and J by 5 bases, with 15 bases between. CDR1 and CDR2 (germline): MNHNS, SASEGT. The CDR3 is made up of 14 amino acids. The CDR3 loop is CASSYGRGGTEAFF. DNA of the CDR3: TGTGCCAGCAGTTATGGCAGGGGCGGTACTGAAGCTTTCTTT.

This chain joins TRBV5-5 and TRBJ2-7, with D possibly TRBD2 on 6 matching bases. V was shortened by 1 base and J by 0 bases, with 11 bases between the two germline ends. Germline CDR1 is SGHKS and CDR2 is YYEKEE (reference sequence). The CDR3 runs to 15 residues. The CDR3, as DNA: TGTGCCAGCAGCTTGTATGGGGGGTCCTCCTACGAGCAGTACTTC. Protein product: CASSLYGGSSYEQYF.

The table lists this clone with a few counts. The rearrangement uses TRBV28 and TRBJ1-5, with 10 bases fitting TRBD1. CDR3 length: 16 amino acids. V lost 5 bases to trimming and J lost 5 bases; unmatched junction nucleotides: 9. Germline V gene lookup returns CDR1 MDHEN and CDR2 SYDVKM. CDR3 protein: CASSRPGQGKYQPQHF. The CDR3 DNA reads TGTGCCAGCAGTCGACCGGGACAGGGGAAATATCAGCCCCAGCATTTT.

The rearrangement uses TRBV6-6 and TRBJ1-2; perhaps TRBD1 as D (5 bases). The CDR3 totals 14 residues. Trimming cost V 2 bases and J 6 bases, with 13 bases left between them. Germline loops: CDR1 MNHNY, CDR2 SVGAGI (reference sequence). The CDR3 DNA is TGTGCCAGCAGTTACCGGGACGGGACTAATGGCTACACCTTC. Its protein product is CASSYRDGTNGYTF.

This clone was picked up a small number of times. The chain recombines TRBV11-3 with TRBJ2-1; 8 bases line up with TRBD1. CDR1 and CDR2 (germline): SGHNT, YENEEA. The CDR3 length is 14 residues. J was trimmed by 7 bases and V by 6 bases; bases with no gene match: 8. The DNA for the CDR3 is TGTGCCAGCAGTGAGGACAGGGTACGAAATGAGCAGTTCTTC. It specifies CASSEDRVRNEQFF.

This sequence joins TRBV7-3 and TRBJ1-2; TRBD1 aligns across 8 bases. The CDR3 is 15 residues long. Germline CDR1 SGHTA, CDR2 FQGTGA. The ends lost 4 bases at V and 7 bases at J; junction bases unmatched: 11. The CDR3 sequence: CASSSQGAGSGGYTF. In nucleotides, the CDR3 is TGTGCCAGCAGCTCCCAGGGGGCGGGGAGTGGTGGCTACACCTTC.

The chain uses TRBV5-1 and TRBJ1-1; tentative D call: TRBD1 (5 bases). In germline, CDR1 is SGHRS, CDR2 YFSETQ. The CDR3 sequence is 12 residues long. Trimming pared 2 bases from V and 5 bases from J, leaving 7 bases between. The DNA for the CDR3 is TGCGCCAGCAGCTTTAGGGGAACTGAAGCTTTCTTT. Its translation: CASSFRGTEAFF.

This chain connects TRBV9 to TRBJ1-5; weak D call: TRBD1 (5 bases). Germline V gives CDR1 SGDLS, CDR2 YYNGEE. The V end lost 5 bases, the J end lost 4 bases, and 16 bases lay between the germline ends. The CDR3 is 15 residues long. The CDR3 loop is CASSGTAGGNQPQHF. DNA of the CDR3: TGTGCCAGCAGTGGGACGGCGGGGGGTAATCAGCCCCAGCATTTT.

The CDR3 reads CSVGSRGTGELFF. Here the CDR3 DNA reads TGCAGCGTTGGGTCCCGCGGGACCGGGGAGCTGTTTTTT. V is TRBV29-1 and J is TRBJ2-2; a weak D match, TRBD2 (5 bases). CDR1 SQVTM and CDR2 ANQGSEA come from the germline V gene. The CDR3 covers 13 residues. The V and J ends lost 4 bases and 5 bases respectively, with 11 bases between them.

V gene TRBV5-1 combines with J gene TRBJ2-5; D is perhaps TRBD1 (6 bases). Near its end, the DNA agrees better with TRBJ2-7, so the J call may be wrong. The germline V gene encodes CDR1 SGHRS and CDR2 YFSETQ. This CDR3 is 16 amino acids long. The CDR3 DNA sequence: TGCGCCAGCAGCTTATCCCGGGACACCCAGACCTACGAGCAGTACTTC. Its translation is CASSLSRDTQTYEQYF.

This clone was detected once. The genes are TRBV7-8 and TRBJ1-1; no firm D call. The germline V gene has CDR1 SGHVS and CDR2 FQNEAQ. Trimming pared 2 bases from V and 1 base from J, leaving 8 bases between. The CDR3 extends over 14 amino acids. This CDR3 is CASSLFFPNTEAFF. CDR3 DNA: TGTGCCAGCAGCTTATTCTTCCCGAACACTGAAGCTTTCTTT.

V and J are TRBV6-5 and TRBJ2-7, with 12 bases identical to TRBD2. The V gene's germline CDR1 is MNHEY and CDR2 SVGAGI. The CDR3 covers 13 residues. V trimming: 5 bases; J trimming: 5 bases; junction bases outside the gene matches: 1. In nucleotides, the CDR3 is TGTGCCAGCAGTAGACTAGCGGGGGACGAGCAGTACTTC. Amino acids: CASSRLAGDEQYF.

This clone has more than one count but fewer than ten. The rearrangement links TRBV6-4 to TRBJ2-3; TRBD2 matches 8 bases. V shed 2 bases and J 2 bases; nucleotides not matched to a gene: 3. CDR1 is MRHNA, CDR2 SNTAGT, per germline. CDR3 length equals 15 residues. CDR3 in DNA: TGTGCCAGCAGTGACAACGGGGGGGCCACAGATACGCAGTATTTT. It yields the protein CASSDNGGATDTQYF.

This clone appeared once. This chain links TRBV27 with TRBJ2-7; 7 bases are shared with TRBD2. The CDR3 loop spans 15 amino acids. The junction had 5 bases not matched to a gene; V was cut back by 3 bases and J by 0 bases. Germline CDR1 MNHEY, CDR2 SMNVEV (reference sequence). CDR3 loop: CASSFGSSGSYEQYF. For the CDR3, the DNA is TGTGCCAGCAGTTTCGGGTCTAGCGGCTCCTACGAGCAGTACTTC.

This clone was counted a few times. The chain joins TRBV7-2 to TRBJ2-3; 7 bases are a match to TRBD1. V lost 3 bases, J lost 3 bases, and 3 bases stayed unmatched. The CDR3 has 14 residues. CDR1 is SGHTA and CDR2 is FQGNSA in the germline V gene. The CDR3 loop is CASSFDRATDTQYF. The CDR3 nucleotides read TGTGCCAGCAGCTTTGACAGGGCGACAGATACGCAGTATTTT.

The V and J genes are TRBV5-5 and TRBJ1-1, with 7 nucleotides matching TRBD1. Trimming cost V 0 bases and J 4 bases; bases outside gene matches: 9. The CDR3 runs to 16 residues. Per the germline V gene, CDR1 is SGHKS and CDR2 is YYEKEE (reference sequence). As DNA, the CDR3 is TGTGCCAGCAGCTTGGTGGACGGGACAGTAATCACTGAAGCTTTCTTT. It is translated as CASSLVDGTVITEAFF.

The table lists this clone with a few counts. The rearrangement links TRBV9 to TRBJ2-7; 9 bases align to TRBD1. Germline CDR1 and CDR2: SGDLS and YYNGEE. The CDR3 sequence is 15 residues long. After removal of 3 bases from V and 3 bases from J, the junction contained 7 bases not matched to a gene. CDR3 nucleotides: TGTGCCAGCAGCGCCACCGGGACAGGGCACTACGAGCAGTACTTC. This encodes CASSATGTGHYEQYF.

J is TRBJ2-5 and V is TRBV6-6, with TRBD2 matching over 13 bases. Germline V gives CDR1 MNHNY, CDR2 SVGAGI (reference sequence). The CDR3 has 16 amino acids. The junction had 5 bases not matched to a gene; V was cut back by 2 bases and J by 5 bases. The CDR3 sequence is CASSYGLAGVSETQYF. In DNA form, the CDR3 reads TGTGCCAGCAGTTACGGACTAGCGGGAGTTTCGGAGACCCAGTACTTC.

The V gene is TRBV4-3, the J gene TRBJ2-1; tentatively, D is TRBD2 (6 bases). V was clipped by 3 bases and J by 2 bases, with 14 bases between them. This CDR3 has 16 residues. Germline V gives CDR1 LGHNA, CDR2 YSLEER. DNA of the CDR3: TGCGCCAGCAGCCAGGACGGGACTGCGGCCTACAATGAGCAGTTCTTC. It specifies CASSQDGTAAYNEQFF.

This chain links TRBV18 with TRBJ2-3; 10 bases line up with TRBD1. Per germline, CDR1 KGHSH and CDR2 LQKENI. The CDR3 loop spans 17 amino acids. The V segment lost 3 bases and the J segment 4 bases; nucleotides outside the gene matches: 10. CDR3 amino acids: CASSPPIGTGAADTQYF. DNA for the CDR3: TGTGCCAGCTCACCGCCCATCGGGACAGGGGCAGCAGATACGCAGTATTTT.

This clone has just one count. This chain uses TRBV9 with TRBJ1-2, with a tentative D call TRBD1 (6 bases). V lost 0 bases to trimming and J lost 1 base, with 13 bases between them. Germline values: CDR1 SGDLS, CDR2 YYNGEE. The CDR3 consists of 16 residues. In DNA form, the CDR3 reads TGTGCCAGCAGCGTAGCCCGCAGGGGTCGTAACTATGGCTACACCTTC. Amino acid sequence: CASSVARRGRNYGYTF.

The genes are TRBV6-5 and TRBJ1-2; D may be TRBD1 (5 bases). Per the germline V gene, CDR1 is MNHEY and CDR2 is SVGAGI. V lost 2 bases, J lost 2 bases, and 6 bases lay in between. This CDR3 is 13 amino acids long. CDR3: CASSYGANYGYTF. The DNA for the CDR3 is TGTGCCAGCAGTTACGGGGCAAACTATGGCTACACCTTC.